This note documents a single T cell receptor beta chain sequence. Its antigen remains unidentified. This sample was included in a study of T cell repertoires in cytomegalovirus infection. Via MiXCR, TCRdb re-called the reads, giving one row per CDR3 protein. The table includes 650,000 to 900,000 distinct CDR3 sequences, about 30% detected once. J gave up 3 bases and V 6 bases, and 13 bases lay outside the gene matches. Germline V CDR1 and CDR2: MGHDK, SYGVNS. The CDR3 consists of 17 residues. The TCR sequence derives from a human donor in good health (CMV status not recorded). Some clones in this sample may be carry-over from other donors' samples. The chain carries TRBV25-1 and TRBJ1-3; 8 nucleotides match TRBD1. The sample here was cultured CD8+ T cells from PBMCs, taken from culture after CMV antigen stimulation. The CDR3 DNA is TGTGCCAGCAGGGGGCCTGACAGGGGATCGTTTGGAAACACCATATATTTT. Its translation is CASRGPDRGSFGNTIYF.